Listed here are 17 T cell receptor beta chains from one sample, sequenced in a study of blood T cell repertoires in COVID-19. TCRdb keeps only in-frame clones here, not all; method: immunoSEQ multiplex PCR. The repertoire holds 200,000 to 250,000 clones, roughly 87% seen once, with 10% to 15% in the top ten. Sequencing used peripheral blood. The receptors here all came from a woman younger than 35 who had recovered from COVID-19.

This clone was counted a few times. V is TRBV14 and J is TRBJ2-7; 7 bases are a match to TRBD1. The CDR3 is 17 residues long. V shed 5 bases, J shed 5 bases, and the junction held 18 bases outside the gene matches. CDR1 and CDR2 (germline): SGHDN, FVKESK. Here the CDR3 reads CASSVRVRDRQWDEQYF. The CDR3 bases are TGTGCCAGCAGCGTTCGAGTCAGGGACAGACAATGGGACGAGCAGTACTTC.

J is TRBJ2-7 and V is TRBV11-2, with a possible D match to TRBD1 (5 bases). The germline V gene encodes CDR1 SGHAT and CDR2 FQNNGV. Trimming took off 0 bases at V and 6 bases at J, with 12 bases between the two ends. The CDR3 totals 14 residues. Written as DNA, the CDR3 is TGTGCCAGCAGCTTAGATCTGGGGCTGCGCGAGCAGTACTTC. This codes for CASSLDLGLREQYF. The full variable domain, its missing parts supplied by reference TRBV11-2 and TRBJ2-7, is EAGVAQSPRYKIIEKRQSVAFWCNPISGHATLYWYQQILGQGPKLLIQFQNNGVVDDSQLPKDRFSAERLKGVDSTLKIQPAKLEDSAVYLCASSLDLGLREQYFGPGTRLTVT.

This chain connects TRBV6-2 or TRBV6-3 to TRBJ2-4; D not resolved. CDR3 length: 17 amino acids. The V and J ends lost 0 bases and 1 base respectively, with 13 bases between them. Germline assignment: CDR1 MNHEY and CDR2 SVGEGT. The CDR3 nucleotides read TGTGCCAGCAGTTACTCTCCCGGAGACCCGGCCAAAAACATTCAGTACTTC. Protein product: CASSYSPGDPAKNIQYF.

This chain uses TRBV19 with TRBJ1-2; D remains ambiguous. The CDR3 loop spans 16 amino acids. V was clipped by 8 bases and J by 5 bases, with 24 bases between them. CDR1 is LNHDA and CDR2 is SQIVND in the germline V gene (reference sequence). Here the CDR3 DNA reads TGTGCCAGTGGATCCACCGGGAGCAGGATGGGGTATGGCTACACCTTC. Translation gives CASGSTGSRMGYGYTF.

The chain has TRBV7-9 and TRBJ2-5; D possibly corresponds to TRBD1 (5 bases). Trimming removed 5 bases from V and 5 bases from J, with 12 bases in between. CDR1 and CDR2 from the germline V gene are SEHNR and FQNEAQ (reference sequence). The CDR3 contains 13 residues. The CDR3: CASSPPGHETQYF. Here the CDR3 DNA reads TGTGCCAGCAGCCCTCCCGGACACGAGACCCAGTACTTC.

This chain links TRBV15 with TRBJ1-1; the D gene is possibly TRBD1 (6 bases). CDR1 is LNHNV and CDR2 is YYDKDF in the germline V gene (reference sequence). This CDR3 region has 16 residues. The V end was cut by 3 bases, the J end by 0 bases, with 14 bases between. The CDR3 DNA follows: TGTGCCACCAGCAGGGAAGAAGGGACATTGAACACTGAAGCTTTCTTT. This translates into CATSREEGTLNTEAFF.

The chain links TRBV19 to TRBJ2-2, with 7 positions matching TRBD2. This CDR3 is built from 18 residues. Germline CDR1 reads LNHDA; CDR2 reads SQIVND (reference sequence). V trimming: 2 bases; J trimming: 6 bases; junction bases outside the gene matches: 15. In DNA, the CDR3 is TGTGCCAGTAGTATAATGGGGGGAGGGCGCGGTATTCCCGGGGAGCTGTTTTTT. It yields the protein CASSIMGGGRGIPGELFF.

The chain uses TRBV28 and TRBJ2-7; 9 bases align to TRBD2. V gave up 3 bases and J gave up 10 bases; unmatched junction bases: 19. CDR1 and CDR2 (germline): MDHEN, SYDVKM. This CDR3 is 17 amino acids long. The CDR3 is CASSFVRAGGKVFEQYF. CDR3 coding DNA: TGTGCCAGCAGTTTTGTCCGAGCGGGGGGCAAGGTTTTCGAACAGTACTTC.

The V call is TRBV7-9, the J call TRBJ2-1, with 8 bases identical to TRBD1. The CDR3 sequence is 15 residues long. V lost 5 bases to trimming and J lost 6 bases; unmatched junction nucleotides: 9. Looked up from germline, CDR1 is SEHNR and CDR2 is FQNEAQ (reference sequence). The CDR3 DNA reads TGTGCCAGCAGCCTTACCGGGACAGGTCGCAATGAGCAGTTCTTC. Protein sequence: CASSLTGTGRNEQFF.

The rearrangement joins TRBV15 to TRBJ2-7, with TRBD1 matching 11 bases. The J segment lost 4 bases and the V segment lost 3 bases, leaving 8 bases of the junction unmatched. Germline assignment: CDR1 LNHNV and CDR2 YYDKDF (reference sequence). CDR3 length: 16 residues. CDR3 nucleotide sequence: TGTGCCACCAGCAGGGCCTGGACAGGGGGCGATTACGAGCAGTACTTC. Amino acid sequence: CATSRAWTGGDYEQYF.

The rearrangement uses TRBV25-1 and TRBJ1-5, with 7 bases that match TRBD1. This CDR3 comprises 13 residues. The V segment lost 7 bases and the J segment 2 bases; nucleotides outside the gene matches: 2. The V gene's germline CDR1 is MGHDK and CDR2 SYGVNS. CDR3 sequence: CASTGGGNQPQHF. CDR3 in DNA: TGTGCCAGCACAGGGGGAGGCAATCAGCCCCAGCATTTT.

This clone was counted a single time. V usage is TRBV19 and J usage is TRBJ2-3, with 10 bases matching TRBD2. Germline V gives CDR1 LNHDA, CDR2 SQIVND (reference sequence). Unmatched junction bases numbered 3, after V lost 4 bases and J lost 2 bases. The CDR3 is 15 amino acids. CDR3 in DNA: TGTGCCAGTAGTAGCCTAGCGGGAGTCACAGATACGCAGTATTTT. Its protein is CASSSLAGVTDTQYF.

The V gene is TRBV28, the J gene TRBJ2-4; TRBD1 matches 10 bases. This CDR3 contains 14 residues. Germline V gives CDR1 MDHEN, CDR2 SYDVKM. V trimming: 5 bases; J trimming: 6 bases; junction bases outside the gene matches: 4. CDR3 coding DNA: TGTGCCAGCAGTCGAGACAGGGGGCGAAACATTCAGTACTTC. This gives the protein CASSRDRGRNIQYF.

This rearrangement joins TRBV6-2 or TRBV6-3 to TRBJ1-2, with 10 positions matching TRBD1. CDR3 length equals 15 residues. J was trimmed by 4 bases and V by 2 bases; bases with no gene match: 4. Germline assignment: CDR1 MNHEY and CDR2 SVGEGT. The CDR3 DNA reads TGTGCCAGCAGTTACGGGACAGGGGCCACCTATGGCTACACCTTC. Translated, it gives CASSYGTGATYGYTF.

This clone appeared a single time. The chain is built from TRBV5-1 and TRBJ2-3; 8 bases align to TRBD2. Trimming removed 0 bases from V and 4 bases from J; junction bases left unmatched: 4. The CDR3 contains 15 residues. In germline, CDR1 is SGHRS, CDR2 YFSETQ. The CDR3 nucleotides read TGCGCCAGCAGCTTGGAGGCTAGCGGGCCAGATACGCAGTATTTT. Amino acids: CASSLEASGPDTQYF.

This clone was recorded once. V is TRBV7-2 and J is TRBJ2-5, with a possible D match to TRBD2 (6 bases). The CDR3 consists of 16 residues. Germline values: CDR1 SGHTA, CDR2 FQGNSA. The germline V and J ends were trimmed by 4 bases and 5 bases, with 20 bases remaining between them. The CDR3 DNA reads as TGTGCCAGCAGCTCCGGGGACTCTAGCGTCCGTGAGACCCAGTACTTC. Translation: CASSSGDSSVRETQYF.

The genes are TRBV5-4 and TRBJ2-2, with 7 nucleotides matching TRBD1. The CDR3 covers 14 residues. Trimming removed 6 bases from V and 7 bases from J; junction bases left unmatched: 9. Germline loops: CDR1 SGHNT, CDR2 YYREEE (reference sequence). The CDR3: CASTTKQGIGELFF. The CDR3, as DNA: TGTGCCAGCACCACCAAACAGGGGATCGGGGAGCTGTTTTTT.